This TCR beta chain appears in the sequencing data of a study of blood T cell repertoires in COVID-19. Study-wide background: Some COVID-19 samples were acute and others convalescent; all came from the United States, Italy and Spain. T cells, B-cell-depleted T cells, or PBMCs provided the cDNA or gDNA that served as material.

V lost 3 bases to trimming and J lost 6 bases, with 9 bases between them. Germline V gene lookup returns CDR1 SGHTA and CDR2 FQGTGA. This CDR3 has 14 residues. Authors' analysis steps: Amplification of reference gene primers provided the estimated nucleated cell counts. TCRdb's table, derived via immunoSEQ multiplex PCR, lists solely in-frame clones and lacks some. The V and J calls and the clone size are those of that table, but D and trimming were determined from the DNA. The repertoire holds around 100,000 clones, with approximately 89% as singletons. The sequencing sample was made of peripheral blood. This chain connects TRBV7-3 to TRBJ1-6; no firm D call. The TCR comes from a woman of 80 years or more in a cohort sampled during active COVID-19. The CDR3 loop is CASSLGSINSPLHF. CDR3 in DNA: TGTGCCAGCAGCTTGGGGAGTATTAATTCACCCCTCCACTTT.